This T cell receptor beta chain stems from a study of CD8+ T cells in alopecia areata. Study background: Patients received oral tofacitinib, 5 to 10 mg twice daily, for moderate-to-severe alopecia areata. General study results and limits: It was observed that many expanded lesional clones persisted in scalp and blood during tofacitinib.

Treatment: oral pan-JAK inhibitor, 5-10 mg twice daily. In alopecia areata patients, both lesional scalp punch biopsies and peripheral blood were collected. There are a few counts of this clone. Its antigen remains unknown. The germline V and J ends were trimmed by 2 bases and 4 bases, with 17 bases remaining between them. This CDR3 has 15 residues. Per germline, CDR1 GTSNPN and CDR2 SVGIG (reference sequence). As the sequencing template, cDNA was produced by extracting RNA and reverse transcribing it. The data were produced by immunoSEQ multiplex PCR, yet TCRdb's version contains in-frame clones alone and is incomplete. The sample includes under 25,000 clones, about 60% of them seen just once.

The TCR originated in a human donor with alopecia areata. Source: skin, taken at week 4, from a patient treated with tofacitinib. The chain is built from TRBV30 and TRBJ1-1; D is ambiguous. CDR3: CAWSTPEGLVTEAFF. The CDR3 region has the DNA TGTGCCTGGAGTACGCCAGAGGGTTTAGTCACTGAAGCTTTCTTT. Full variable domain (remainder filled in from reference TRBV30 and TRBJ1-1): SQTIHQWPATLVQPVGSPLSLECTVEGTSNPNLYWYRQAAGRGLQLLFYSVGIGQISSEVPQNLSASRPQDRQFILSSKKLLLSDSGFYLCAWSTPEGLVTEAFFGQGTRLTVV.